This TCR beta chain was profiled in a study of blood T cell repertoires in COVID-19. Study-level background: PBMCs, B-cell-depleted T cells, or T cells provided the cDNA or gDNA that made up the material.

The table came from immunoSEQ multiplex PCR; TCRdb's copy has only in-frame clones and leaves some out. This repertoire shows some 130,000 clones, approximately 80% found once; its top ten account for 1.9%. The sequence derives from a man between 65 and 85 years old with acute or convalescent COVID-19. Sequenced material: peripheral blood.

The CDR3 coding sequence is TGCGCCAGCAGTGGAAAGCGGGGGAGCTCCTACAATGAGCAGTTCTTC. Its protein product is CASSGKRGSSYNEQFF. The chain employs TRBV10-1 and TRBJ2-1, with TRBD2 matching 8 bases. V lost 4 bases and J lost 0; bases outside the gene matches: 5. Germline lookup yields CDR1 WNHNN and CDR2 SYGVQD (reference sequence). The CDR3 consists of 16 residues.